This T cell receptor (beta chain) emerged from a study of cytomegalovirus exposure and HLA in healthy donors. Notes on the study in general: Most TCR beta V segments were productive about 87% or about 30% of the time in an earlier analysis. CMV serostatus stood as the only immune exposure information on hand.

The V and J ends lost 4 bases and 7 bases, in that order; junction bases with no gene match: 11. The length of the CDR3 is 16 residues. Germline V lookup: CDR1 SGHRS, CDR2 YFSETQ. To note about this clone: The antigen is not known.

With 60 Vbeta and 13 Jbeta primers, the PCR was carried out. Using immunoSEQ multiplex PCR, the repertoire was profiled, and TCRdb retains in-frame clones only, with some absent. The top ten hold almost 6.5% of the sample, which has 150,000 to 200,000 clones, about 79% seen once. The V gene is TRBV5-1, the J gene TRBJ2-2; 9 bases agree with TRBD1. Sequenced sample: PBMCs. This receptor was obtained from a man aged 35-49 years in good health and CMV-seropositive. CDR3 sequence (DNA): TGCGCCAGCAGCCCGGAGGGACAGGGCGGTGACGGGGAGCTGTTTTTT. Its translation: CASSPEGQGGDGELFF.